This TCR beta chain was profiled in a study of blood T cell repertoires in COVID-19. Study in general: Acute-phase and convalescent COVID-19 samples originated in the United States, Italy and Spain.

The assay was immunoSEQ multiplex PCR, and TCRdb's table has in-frame clones only and misses some. This sample has 200,000 to 300,000 clones, with more than 75% found just once. V gave up 7 bases and J gave up 7 bases, with 11 bases separating them. The CDR3 extends over 12 amino acids. The germline V gene encodes CDR1 SNHLY and CDR2 FYNNEI. The chain is built from TRBV2 and TRBJ2-4; D gene unclear. The sequencing input was peripheral blood. The sequence was collected from a woman aged 60 to 75 who had recovered from COVID-19. CDR3 DNA sequence: TGTGCCAGCACTATATTCGGGAACATTCAGTACTTC. Amino acid sequence: CASTIFGNIQYF.